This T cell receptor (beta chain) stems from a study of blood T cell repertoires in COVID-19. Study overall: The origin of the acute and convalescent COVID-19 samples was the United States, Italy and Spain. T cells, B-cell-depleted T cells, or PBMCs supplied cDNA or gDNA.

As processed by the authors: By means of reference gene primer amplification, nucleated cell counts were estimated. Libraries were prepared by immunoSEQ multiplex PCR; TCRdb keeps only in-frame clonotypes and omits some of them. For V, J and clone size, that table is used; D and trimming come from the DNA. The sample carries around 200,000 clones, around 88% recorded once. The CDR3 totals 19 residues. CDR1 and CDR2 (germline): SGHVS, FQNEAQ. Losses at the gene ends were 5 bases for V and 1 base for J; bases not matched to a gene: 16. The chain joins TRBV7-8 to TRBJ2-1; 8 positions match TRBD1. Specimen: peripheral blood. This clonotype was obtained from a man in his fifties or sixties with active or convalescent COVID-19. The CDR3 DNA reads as TGTGCCAGCAGCCCCAGGCGGTGGGCAGGGGGCGGGTCCTACAATGAGCAGTTCTTC. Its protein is CASSPRRWAGGGSYNEQFF.